What follows are 30 T cell receptor beta chains derived from one specimen sequenced in a study of blood T cell repertoires in COVID-19. The assay was immunoSEQ multiplex PCR, and TCRdb's table has in-frame clones only and misses some. Of 200,000 to 300,000 clones in the sample, more than 75% are singletons; the top ten hold roughly 4.9%. Sequenced material: peripheral blood. The receptors derive from a woman aged 60-75 years with COVID-19, enrolled during active disease.

The V gene is TRBV15, the J gene TRBJ2-5; TRBD1 matches at 7 bases. The CDR3 has 15 amino acids. V shed 5 bases and J 8 bases; nucleotides not matched to a gene: 14. Germline values: CDR1 LNHNV, CDR2 YYDKDF (reference sequence). As DNA, the CDR3 is TGTGCCACCAGCTGGAGAGGGGGCCAGGGCCAAACCCAGTACTTC. Translation gives CATSWRGGQGQTQYF.

The chain carries TRBV5-4 and TRBJ2-7; 8 bases align to TRBD1. This CDR3 has 17 amino acids. Losses at the gene ends were 0 bases for V and 3 bases for J; bases not matched to a gene: 11. Germline V gives CDR1 SGHNT, CDR2 YYREEE (reference sequence). The CDR3 is CASSLVYGGTGHYEQYF. CDR3 bases: TGTGCCAGCAGCTTGGTTTATGGCGGGACAGGACACTACGAGCAGTACTTC.

The genes are TRBV6-2 or TRBV6-3 and TRBJ2-3; D might be TRBD2 (6 bases). Germline V gene lookup returns CDR1 MNHEY and CDR2 SVGEGT. The CDR3 totals 16 residues. V was cut by 0 bases and J by 4 bases, with 14 bases left in between. CDR3 bases: TGTGCCAGCAGTTACTCGATGAGGGAGGTTGCAGATACGCAGTATTTT. It encodes CASSYSMREVADTQYF.

This sequence joins TRBV30 and TRBJ1-6; 7 bases agree with TRBD1. The germline V gene encodes CDR1 GTSNPN and CDR2 SVGIG (reference sequence). The CDR3 is made up of 11 amino acids. The V gene end was trimmed by 5 bases and the J gene end by 14 bases; junction bases not matched to a gene: 6. CDR3 DNA: TGTGCCTGGGGGAACAGGGGATCCCTCCACTTT. Its protein is CAWGNRGSLHF.

This chain connects TRBV30 to TRBJ2-5; TRBD2 matches at 14 bases. V lost 3 bases, J lost 4 bases, and 4 bases stayed unmatched. Germline loops: CDR1 GTSNPN, CDR2 SVGIG (reference sequence). The CDR3 extends over 15 amino acids. CDR3 bases: TGTGCCTGGAGCCGTGGACTAGCGGGAGGAGAGACCCAGTACTTC. Its protein is CAWSRGLAGGETQYF.

The chain joins TRBV18 to TRBJ2-1; D is possibly TRBD1 (6 bases). V lost 6 bases, J lost 6 bases, and 15 bases lay in between. The CDR3 is made up of 14 amino acids. Per the germline V gene, CDR1 is KGHSH and CDR2 is LQKENI. In nucleotides, the CDR3 is TGTGCCAGCTCGCAAGAGGGGGTACGCAATGAGCAGTTCTTC. It encodes CASSQEGVRNEQFF.

The chain uses TRBV3-1 (or the pseudogene TRBV3-2) and TRBJ1-4, with D possibly being TRBD1 (6 bases). Germline CDR1 is LGHDT and CDR2 is YNNKEL (reference sequence). This CDR3 is 14 amino acids long. Trimming cost V 3 bases and J 4 bases, with 9 bases left between them. The CDR3 is CASSHQGLNEKLFF. CDR3 nucleotide sequence: TGTGCCAGCAGCCACCAGGGGCTTAATGAAAAACTGTTTTTT.

The sample holds a few counts of this clone. CDR3 DNA: TGTGCCAGCAGTTTCCTCGGTGGACAGGGTGTCCACGAGCAGTACTTC. It encodes CASSFLGGQGVHEQYF. V gene TRBV2 combines with J gene TRBJ2-7; 8 nucleotides agree with TRBD1. The germline gives CDR1 SNHLY, CDR2 FYNNEI. Unmatched junction bases numbered 14, after V lost 5 bases and J lost 5 bases. This CDR3 comprises 16 residues.

CDR3 nucleotides: TGTGCCAGCAGTTCCCCCAGGGGGCATGACACCGGGGAGCTGTTTTTT. Its protein product is CASSSPRGHDTGELFF. This chain connects TRBV6-6 to TRBJ2-2; 8 bases agree with TRBD1. From germline, CDR1 is MNHNY and CDR2 SVGAGI (reference sequence). With 4 bases clipped from V and 3 bases from J, the junction kept 7 bases outside the gene matches. The CDR3 consists of 16 residues.

Note on this clone: The same CDR3 arises from other DNA sequences in this sample as well. The chain has TRBV5-1 and TRBJ1-1; D gene uncertain. This CDR3 contains 13 residues. The V and J ends lost 0 bases and 2 bases respectively, with 5 bases between them. Germline V gene data show CDR1 as SGHRS and CDR2 as YFSETQ. Here the CDR3 DNA reads TGCGCCAGCAGCTTGGGGGCTAACACTGAAGCTTTCTTT. This translates into CASSLGANTEAFF.

The DNA of the CDR3 is TGTGCCAGCAGCCCACAGGGGAGCAATCAGCCCCAGCATTTT. Translating it yields CASSPQGSNQPQHF. The chain couples TRBV7-9 to TRBJ1-5; 7 positions match TRBD1. Per germline, CDR1 SEHNR and CDR2 FQNEAQ (reference sequence). V gave up 5 bases and J gave up 1 base; unmatched junction bases: 2. The CDR3 is 14 residues long. Full variable domain (missing parts from reference TRBV7-9 and TRBJ1-5): DTGVSQNPRHKITKRGQNVTFRCDPISEHNRLYWYRQTLGQGPEFLTYFQNEAQLEKSRLLSDRFSAERPKGSFSTLEIQRTEQGDSAMYLCASSPQGSNQPQHFGDGTRLSIL.

The V call is TRBV3-1 (or the pseudogene TRBV3-2), the J call TRBJ2-3; 7 bases fit TRBD1. Germline CDR1 reads LGHDT; CDR2 reads YNNKEL (reference sequence). The CDR3 is 15 amino acids. J gave up 1 base and V 4 bases, and 5 bases lay outside the gene matches. CDR3 sequence: CASSPLTGRTDTQYF. The CDR3 region has the DNA TGTGCCAGCAGCCCCTTGACAGGGCGCACAGATACGCAGTATTTT.

The chain links TRBV7-8 to TRBJ2-7, with 7 bases lining up with TRBD2. Germline assignment: CDR1 SGHVS and CDR2 FQNEAQ. The V segment lost 6 bases and the J segment 0 bases; nucleotides outside the gene matches: 8. The CDR3 is 15 amino acids. This CDR3 is CASSPIGGSSYEQYF. DNA of the CDR3: TGTGCCAGCAGTCCAATCGGGGGGAGCTCCTACGAGCAGTACTTC. Using reference TRBV7-8 and TRBJ2-7 for the parts outside the CDR3, the full variable domain is GAGVSQSPRYKVAKRGQDVALRCDPISGHVSLFWYQQALGQGPEFLTYFQNEAQLDKSGLPSDRFFAERPEGSVSTLKIQRTQQEDSAVYLCASSPIGGSSYEQYFGPGTRLTVT.

The chain uses TRBV4-3 and TRBJ2-7, with TRBD1 matching over 7 bases. The trim removed 0 bases at V and 6 bases at J, leaving 8 bases unmatched. CDR3 length equals 15 residues. Germline V gene sequence: CDR1 LGHNA, CDR2 YSLEER. The CDR3 protein is CASSQDLTGLGEQYF. CDR3 in DNA: TGCGCCAGCAGCCAAGATCTGACAGGGCTAGGCGAGCAGTACTTC.

The chain uses TRBV5-1 and TRBJ1-2; unclear D gene. Germline V gene lookup returns CDR1 SGHRS and CDR2 YFSETQ. This CDR3 region has 15 residues. V lost 0 bases, J lost 0 bases, and 9 bases lay in between. This chain's CDR3 is CASSLAGGPNYGYTF. CDR3 coding DNA: TGCGCCAGCAGCTTGGCGGGAGGGCCTAACTATGGCTACACCTTC.

In this sample, this clone turned up a few times. The chain carries TRBV5-4 and TRBJ2-1; perhaps TRBD2 as D (5 bases). V lost 0 bases and J lost 10, with 14 bases in between. The CDR3 totals 14 residues. Germline values: CDR1 SGHNT, CDR2 YYREEE (reference sequence). For the CDR3, the DNA is TGTGCCAGCAGCTTGGGGAGGATCCCAAGGGAGCAGTTCTTC. This translates into CASSLGRIPREQFF.

This clone was observed at least ten times. The chain couples TRBV28 to TRBJ2-7; 8 bases are a match to TRBD2. CDR3 length: 15 residues. CDR1 and CDR2 (germline): MDHEN, SYDVKM. V was clipped by 5 bases and J by 2 bases; unmatched bases: 8. CDR3 bases: TGTGCCAGCAGTCGAAGCGGGAGTATAACCTACGAGCAGTACTTC. This translates into CASSRSGSITYEQYF. Variable domain in full (rest from reference TRBV28 and TRBJ2-7): DVKVTQSSRYLVKRTGEKVFLECVQDMDHENMFWYRQDPGLGLRLIYFSYDVKMKEKGDIPEGYSVSREKKERFSLILESASTNQTSMYLCASSRSGSITYEQYFGPGTRLTVT.

This chain uses TRBV23-1 with TRBJ1-3; 7 bases match TRBD1. TRBV23-1 is annotated as an ORF whose role is uncertain. With 0 bases clipped from V and 4 bases from J, the junction kept 9 bases outside the gene matches. CDR3 length equals 17 residues. This CDR3 reads CASSQSTGILLGNTIYF. The CDR3 DNA sequence: TGCGCCAGCAGTCAATCGACAGGGATTCTCCTCGGAAACACCATATATTTT.

The chain uses TRBV3-1 (or the pseudogene TRBV3-2) and TRBJ2-3; D not certain. V lost 4 bases and J lost 14, with 28 bases in between. The germline V gene has CDR1 LGHDT and CDR2 YNNKEL (reference sequence). CDR3 length equals 16 residues. The CDR3 spells CASSPRPLLEKVGPYF. Written as DNA, the CDR3 is TGTGCCAGCAGCCCAAGGCCCCTCCTCGAGAAAGTTGGGCCGTATTTT.

The chain joins TRBV28 to TRBJ1-2; TRBD1 aligns across 8 bases. Germline V CDR1 and CDR2: MDHEN, SYDVKM. J gave up 3 bases and V 7 bases, and 10 bases lay outside the gene matches. This CDR3 is built from 15 residues. CDR3 loop: CASTPAPGGDYGYTF. Written as DNA, the CDR3 is TGTGCCAGCACACCTGCACCAGGGGGCGACTATGGCTACACCTTC.

This rearrangement joins TRBV12-3 or TRBV12-4 to TRBJ1-5; D perhaps matches TRBD1 (6 bases). The CDR3 totals 12 residues. The V end lost 6 bases, the J end lost 4 bases, and 7 bases lay between the germline ends. The CDR3 here is CASRQGNQPQHF. CDR3 DNA sequence: TGTGCCAGCAGGCAGGGGAATCAGCCCCAGCATTTT.

This clone has a single count. The CDR3 DNA is TGTGCCAGCAGCTGGAGAGGGACTAGCGGGTTACAAGAGACCCAGTACTTC. Protein: CASSWRGTSGLQETQYF. The chain joins TRBV5-4 to TRBJ2-5, with 12 nucleotides matching TRBD2. V dropped 3 bases and J dropped 2; count of bases not matched to a gene: 8. Germline assignment: CDR1 SGHNT and CDR2 YYREEE (reference sequence). The CDR3 is 17 residues long. Together with reference TRBV5-4 and TRBJ2-5, the CDR3 gives the full variable domain: ETGVTQSPTHLIKTRGQQVTLRCSSQSGHNTVSWYQQALGQGPQFIFQYYREEENGRGNFPPRFSGLQFPNYSSELNVNALELDDSALYLCASSWRGTSGLQETQYFGPGTRLLVL.

V gene TRBV4-2 combines with J gene TRBJ2-7, with D unclear. This CDR3 has 14 amino acids. CDR1 and CDR2 (germline): LGHNA, YNFKEQ. V dropped 0 bases and J dropped 1 base, with 7 bases sitting between them. CDR3 residues: CASSQDVRSYEQYF. The CDR3 coding sequence is TGTGCCAGCAGCCAAGATGTGAGGTCCTACGAGCAGTACTTC.

This clone was found a few times. The chain is built from TRBV18 and TRBJ2-7; 8 positions agree with TRBD2. This CDR3 has 12 residues. The ends lost 10 bases at V and 5 bases at J; junction bases unmatched: 7. Germline V gene lookup returns CDR1 KGHSH and CDR2 LQKENI. The CDR3 DNA is TGTGCCACCGGAGCGGGGGAACACGAGCAGTACTTC. It codes for CATGAGEHEQYF.

The chain combines TRBV28 with TRBJ2-7, with 9 nucleotides matching TRBD2. The CDR3 consists of 14 residues. Trimming took 8 bases from V and 2 from J; bases not matched to a gene: 7. Germline V gives CDR1 MDHEN, CDR2 SYDVKM. The CDR3 DNA reads as TGTGCCAGCCGTAGCGGGAGACCCCCCTACGAGCAGTACTTC. It encodes CASRSGRPPYEQYF.

The chain carries TRBV7-9 and TRBJ2-1; TRBD1 is a possible D gene (5 bases). This CDR3 contains 13 residues. The germline gives CDR1 SEHNR, CDR2 FQNEAQ (reference sequence). The V and J ends lost 8 bases and 3 bases respectively, with 11 bases between them. In DNA, the CDR3 is TGTGCCAGCGGCCCCCAGGGCTACAATGAGCAGTTCTTC. This codes for CASGPQGYNEQFF. Full variable domain (outside the CDR3, taken from reference TRBV7-9 and TRBJ2-1): DTGVSQNPRHKITKRGQNVTFRCDPISEHNRLYWYRQTLGQGPEFLTYFQNEAQLEKSRLLSDRFSAERPKGSFSTLEIQRTEQGDSAMYLCASGPQGYNEQFFGPGTRLTVL.

The chain combines TRBV3-1 (or the pseudogene TRBV3-2) with TRBJ2-2, with 10 bases fitting TRBD2. The V and J ends lost 4 bases and 1 base, in that order; junction bases with no gene match: 3. Looked up from germline, CDR1 is LGHDT and CDR2 is YNNKEL (reference sequence). This CDR3 contains 16 residues. The CDR3 loop is CASSPRTSGNTGELFF. For the CDR3, the DNA is TGTGCCAGCAGCCCCCGGACTAGCGGGAACACCGGGGAGCTGTTTTTT.

The chain carries TRBV7-3 and TRBJ2-7, with 9 positions matching TRBD2. This CDR3 has 13 residues. V lost 5 bases, J lost 3 bases, and 2 bases stayed unmatched. CDR1 SGHTA and CDR2 FQGTGA come from the germline V gene. CDR3 bases: TGTGCCAGCAGCGCAGCGGGGGGCTACGAGCAGTACTTC. This translates into CASSAAGGYEQYF.

This clone appeared once. V is TRBV5-1 and J is TRBJ2-3; 10 positions agree with TRBD2. The trim removed 9 bases at V and 11 bases at J, leaving 12 bases unmatched. This CDR3 region has 13 residues. The germline V gene encodes CDR1 SGHRS and CDR2 YFSETQ. CDR3 in DNA: TGCGCCACATCCCAGCGGGAGGGCAGCGTGCAGTATTTT. Amino acids: CATSQREGSVQYF.

The chain has TRBV6-2 or TRBV6-3 and TRBJ1-1; D is ambiguous. The CDR3 totals 12 residues. The V gene lost 4 bases and the J gene lost 10 bases, with 13 bases spanning the gap. The germline V gene has CDR1 MNHEY and CDR2 SVGEGT. CDR3 DNA: TGTGCCAGCAGTTTTGAGGGAATCAGAGCTTTCTTT. It yields the protein CASSFEGIRAFF.